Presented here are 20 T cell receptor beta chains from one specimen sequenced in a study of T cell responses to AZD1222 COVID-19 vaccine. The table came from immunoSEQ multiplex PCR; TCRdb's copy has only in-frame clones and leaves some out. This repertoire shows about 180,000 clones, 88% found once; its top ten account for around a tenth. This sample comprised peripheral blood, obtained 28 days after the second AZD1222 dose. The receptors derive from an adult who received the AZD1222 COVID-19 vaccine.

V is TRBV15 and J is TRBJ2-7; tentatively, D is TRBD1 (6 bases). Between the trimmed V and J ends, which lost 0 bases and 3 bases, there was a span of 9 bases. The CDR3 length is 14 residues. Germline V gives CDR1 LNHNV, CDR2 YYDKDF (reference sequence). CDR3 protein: CATSRDRGGYEQYF. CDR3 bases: TGTGCCACCAGCAGAGATAGAGGGGGCTACGAGCAGTACTTC.

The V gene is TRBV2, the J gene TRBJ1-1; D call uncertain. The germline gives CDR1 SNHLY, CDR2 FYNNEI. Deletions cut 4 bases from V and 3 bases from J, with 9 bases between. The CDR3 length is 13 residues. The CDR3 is CASSGAAYTEAFF. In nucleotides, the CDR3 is TGTGCCAGCAGTGGAGCTGCCTACACTGAAGCTTTCTTT.

CDR3 loop: CASSITFSGNTIYF. The CDR3 DNA follows: TGTGCCAGCAGTATCACGTTCTCTGGAAACACCATATATTTT. V gene TRBV28 combines with J gene TRBJ1-3, with D unclear. The length of the CDR3 is 14 residues. Trimming pared 5 bases from V and 0 bases from J, leaving 8 bases between. Germline assignment: CDR1 MDHEN and CDR2 SYDVKM.

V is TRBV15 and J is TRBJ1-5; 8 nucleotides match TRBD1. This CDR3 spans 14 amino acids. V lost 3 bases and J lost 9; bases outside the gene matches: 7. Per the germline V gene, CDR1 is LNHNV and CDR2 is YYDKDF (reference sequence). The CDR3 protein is CATSSTGGYGPQHF. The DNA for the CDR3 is TGTGCCACCAGCAGTACAGGGGGTTACGGGCCCCAGCATTTT.

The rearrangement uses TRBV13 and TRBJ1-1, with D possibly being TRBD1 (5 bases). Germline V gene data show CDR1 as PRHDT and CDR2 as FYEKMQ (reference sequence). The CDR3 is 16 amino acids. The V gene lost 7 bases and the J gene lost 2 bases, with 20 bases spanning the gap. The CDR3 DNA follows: TGTGCCAGCAACCAAAGGGGATACGGGGGAAACACTGAAGCTTTCTTT. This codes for CASNQRGYGGNTEAFF.

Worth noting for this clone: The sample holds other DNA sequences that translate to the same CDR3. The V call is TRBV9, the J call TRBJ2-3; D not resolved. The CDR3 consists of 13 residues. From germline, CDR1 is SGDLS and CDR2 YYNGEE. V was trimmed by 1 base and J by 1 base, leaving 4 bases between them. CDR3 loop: CASSVPGTDTQYF. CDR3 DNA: TGTGCCAGCAGCGTACCGGGCACAGATACGCAGTATTTT. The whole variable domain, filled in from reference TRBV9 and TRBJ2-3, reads DSGVTQTPKHLITATGQRVTLRCSPRSGDLSVYWYQQSLDQGLQFLIQYYNGEERAKGNILERFSAQQFPDLHSELNLSSLELGDSALYFCASSVPGTDTQYFGPGTRLTVL.

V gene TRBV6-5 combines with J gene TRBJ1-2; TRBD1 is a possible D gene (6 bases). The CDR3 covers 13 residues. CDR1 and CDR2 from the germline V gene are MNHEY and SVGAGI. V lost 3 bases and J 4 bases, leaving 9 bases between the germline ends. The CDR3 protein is CASSYGTPYGYTF. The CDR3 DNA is TGTGCCAGCAGTTATGGGACACCCTATGGCTACACCTTC.

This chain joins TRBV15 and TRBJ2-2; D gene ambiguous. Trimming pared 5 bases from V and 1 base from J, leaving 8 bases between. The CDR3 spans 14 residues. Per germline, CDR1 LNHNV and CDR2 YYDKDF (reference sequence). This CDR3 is CATSGGRNTGELFF. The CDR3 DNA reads TGTGCCACCAGCGGTGGTCGGAACACCGGGGAGCTGTTTTTT.

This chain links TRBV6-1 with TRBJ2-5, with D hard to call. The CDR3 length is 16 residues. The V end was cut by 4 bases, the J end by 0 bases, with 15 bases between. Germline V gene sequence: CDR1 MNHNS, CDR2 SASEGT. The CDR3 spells CASSGSLSGHQETQYF. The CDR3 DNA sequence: TGTGCCAGCAGTGGGTCCCTTTCCGGCCACCAAGAGACCCAGTACTTC.

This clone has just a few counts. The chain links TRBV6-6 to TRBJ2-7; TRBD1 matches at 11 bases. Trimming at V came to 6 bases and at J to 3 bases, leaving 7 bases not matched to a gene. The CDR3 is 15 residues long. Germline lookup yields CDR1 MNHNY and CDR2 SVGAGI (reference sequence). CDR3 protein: CASSSWDRGNYEQYF. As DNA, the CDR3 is TGTGCCAGCAGCTCGTGGGACAGGGGGAACTACGAGCAGTACTTC.

CDR3 loop: CASSPATGELFF. The DNA of the CDR3 is TGTGCCAGCAGCCCTGCTACCGGGGAGCTGTTTTTT. The chain employs TRBV11-3 and TRBJ2-2; no clear D gene. V was clipped by 5 bases and J by 5 bases, with 6 bases between them. Per germline, CDR1 SGHNT and CDR2 YENEEA. The CDR3 length is 12 residues.

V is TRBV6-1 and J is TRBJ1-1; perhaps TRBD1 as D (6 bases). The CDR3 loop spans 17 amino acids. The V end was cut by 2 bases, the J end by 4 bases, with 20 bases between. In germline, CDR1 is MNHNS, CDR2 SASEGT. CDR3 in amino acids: CASSENRQVVVGTEAFF. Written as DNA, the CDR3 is TGTGCCAGCAGTGAAAACCGACAGGTGGTCGTGGGCACTGAAGCTTTCTTT.

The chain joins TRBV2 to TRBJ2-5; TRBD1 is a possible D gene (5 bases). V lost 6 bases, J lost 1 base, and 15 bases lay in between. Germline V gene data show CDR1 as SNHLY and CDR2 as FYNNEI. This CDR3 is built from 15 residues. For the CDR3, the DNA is TGTGCCAGCAGAGGCCTCAGGACACGCCAAGAGACCCAGTACTTC. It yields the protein CASRGLRTRQETQYF.

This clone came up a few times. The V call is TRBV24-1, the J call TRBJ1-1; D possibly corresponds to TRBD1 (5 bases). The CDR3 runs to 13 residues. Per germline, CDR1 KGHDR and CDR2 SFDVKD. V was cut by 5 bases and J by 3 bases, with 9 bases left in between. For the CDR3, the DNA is TGTGCCACCAGTGTAAGAGGGGACACTGAAGCTTTCTTT. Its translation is CATSVRGDTEAFF.

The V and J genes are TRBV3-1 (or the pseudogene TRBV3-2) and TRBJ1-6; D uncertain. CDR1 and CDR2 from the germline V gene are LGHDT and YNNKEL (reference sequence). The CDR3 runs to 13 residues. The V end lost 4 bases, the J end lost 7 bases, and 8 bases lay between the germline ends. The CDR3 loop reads CASSPTGNSPLHF. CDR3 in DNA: TGTGCCAGCAGCCCGACCGGGAATTCACCCCTCCACTTT.

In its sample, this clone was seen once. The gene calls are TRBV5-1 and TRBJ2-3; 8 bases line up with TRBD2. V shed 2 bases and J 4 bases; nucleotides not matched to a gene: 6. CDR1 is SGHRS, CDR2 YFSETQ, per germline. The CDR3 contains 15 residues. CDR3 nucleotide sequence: TGCGCCAGCAGCTTAGCGGGGGCCCTGGCAGATACGCAGTATTTT. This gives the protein CASSLAGALADTQYF. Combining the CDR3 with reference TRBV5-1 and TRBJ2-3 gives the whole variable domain KAGVTQTPRYLIKTRGQQVTLSCSPISGHRSVSWYQQTPGQGLQFLFEYFSETQRNKGNFPGRFSGRQFSNSRSEMNVSTLELGDSALYLCASSLAGALADTQYFGPGTRLTVL.

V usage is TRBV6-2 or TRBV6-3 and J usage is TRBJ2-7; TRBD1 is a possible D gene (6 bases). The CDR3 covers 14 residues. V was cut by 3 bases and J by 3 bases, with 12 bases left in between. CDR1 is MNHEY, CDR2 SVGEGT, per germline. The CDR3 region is CASSYFQGYYEQYF. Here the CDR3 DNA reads TGTGCCAGCAGTTATTTTCAGGGGTACTACGAGCAGTACTTC.

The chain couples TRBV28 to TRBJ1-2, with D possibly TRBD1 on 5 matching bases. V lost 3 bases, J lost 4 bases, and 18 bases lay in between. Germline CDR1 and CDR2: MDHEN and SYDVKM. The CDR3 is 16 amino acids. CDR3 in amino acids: CASSLSSEGIIYGYTF. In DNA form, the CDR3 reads TGTGCCAGCAGTTTGTCCTCAGAGGGGATCATCTATGGCTACACCTTC.

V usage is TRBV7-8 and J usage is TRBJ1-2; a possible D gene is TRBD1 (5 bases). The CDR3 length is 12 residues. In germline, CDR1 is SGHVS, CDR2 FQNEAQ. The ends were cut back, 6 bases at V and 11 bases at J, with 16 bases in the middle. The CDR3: CASRGRDLLYTF. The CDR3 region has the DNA TGTGCCAGCAGAGGAAGGGACCTTTTATACACCTTC.

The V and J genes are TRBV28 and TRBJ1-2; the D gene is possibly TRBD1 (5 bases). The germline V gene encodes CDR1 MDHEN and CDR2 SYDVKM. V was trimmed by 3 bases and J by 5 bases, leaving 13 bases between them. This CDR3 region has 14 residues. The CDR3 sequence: CASSFVDRVYGYTF. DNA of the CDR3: TGTGCCAGCAGTTTTGTCGACAGAGTGTATGGCTACACCTTC.